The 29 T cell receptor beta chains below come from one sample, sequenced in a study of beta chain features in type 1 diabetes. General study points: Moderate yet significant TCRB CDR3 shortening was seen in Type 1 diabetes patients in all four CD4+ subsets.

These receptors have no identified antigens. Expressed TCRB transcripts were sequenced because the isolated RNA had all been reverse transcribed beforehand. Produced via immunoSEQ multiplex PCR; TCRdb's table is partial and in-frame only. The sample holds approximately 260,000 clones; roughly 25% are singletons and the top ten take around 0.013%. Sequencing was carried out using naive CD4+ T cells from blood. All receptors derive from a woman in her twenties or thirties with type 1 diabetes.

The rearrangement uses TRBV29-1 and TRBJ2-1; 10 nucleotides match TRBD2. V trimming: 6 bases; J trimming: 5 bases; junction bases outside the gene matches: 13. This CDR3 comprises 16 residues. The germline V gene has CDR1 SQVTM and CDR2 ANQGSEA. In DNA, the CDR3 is TGCAGCGTCAATAAAGCGGGAGGGTCCTTCAACAATGAGCAGTTCTTC. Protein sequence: CSVNKAGGSFNNEQFF.

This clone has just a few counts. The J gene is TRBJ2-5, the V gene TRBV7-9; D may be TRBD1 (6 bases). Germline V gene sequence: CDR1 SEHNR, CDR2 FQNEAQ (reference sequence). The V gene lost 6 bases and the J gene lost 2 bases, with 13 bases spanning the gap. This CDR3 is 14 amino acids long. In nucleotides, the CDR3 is TGTGCCAGCAGGAGCGGACAGAATCAAGAGACCCAGTACTTC. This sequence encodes CASRSGQNQETQYF. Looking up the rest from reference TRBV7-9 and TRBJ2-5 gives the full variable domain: DTGVSQNPRHKITKRGQNVTFRCDPISEHNRLYWYRQTLGQGPEFLTYFQNEAQLEKSRLLSDRFSAERPKGSFSTLEIQRTEQGDSAMYLCASRSGQNQETQYFGPGTRLLVL.

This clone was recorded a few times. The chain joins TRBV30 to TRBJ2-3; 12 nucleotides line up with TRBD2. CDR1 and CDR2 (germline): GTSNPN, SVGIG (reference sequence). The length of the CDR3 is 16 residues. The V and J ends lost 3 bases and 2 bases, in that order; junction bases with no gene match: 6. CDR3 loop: CAWSSGLAGSTDTQYF. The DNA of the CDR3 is TGTGCCTGGAGCTCCGGACTAGCGGGATCCACAGATACGCAGTATTTT.

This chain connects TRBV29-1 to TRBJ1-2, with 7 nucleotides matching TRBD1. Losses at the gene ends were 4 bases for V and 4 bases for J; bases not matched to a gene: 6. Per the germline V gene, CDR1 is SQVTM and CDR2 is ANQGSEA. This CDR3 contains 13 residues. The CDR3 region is CSVGQGGGYGYTF. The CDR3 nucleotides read TGCAGCGTTGGGCAGGGGGGTGGCTATGGCTACACCTTC. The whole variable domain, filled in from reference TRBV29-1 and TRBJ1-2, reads SAVISQKPSRDICQRGTSLTIQCQVDSQVTMMFWYRQQPGQSLTLIATANQGSEATYESGFVIDKFPISRPNLTFSTLTVSNMSPEDSSIYLCSVGQGGGYGYTFGSGTRLTVV.

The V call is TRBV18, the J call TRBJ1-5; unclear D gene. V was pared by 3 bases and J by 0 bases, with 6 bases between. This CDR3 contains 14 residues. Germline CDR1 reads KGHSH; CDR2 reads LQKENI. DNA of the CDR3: TGTGCCAGCTCACCTAGAGATAGCAATCAGCCCCAGCATTTT. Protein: CASSPRDSNQPQHF. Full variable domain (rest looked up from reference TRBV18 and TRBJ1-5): NAGVMQNPRHLVRRRGQEARLRCSPMKGHSHVYWYRQLPEEGLKFMVYLQKENIIDESGMPKERFSAEFPKEGPSILRIQQVVRGDSAAYFCASSPRDSNQPQHFGDGTRLSIL.

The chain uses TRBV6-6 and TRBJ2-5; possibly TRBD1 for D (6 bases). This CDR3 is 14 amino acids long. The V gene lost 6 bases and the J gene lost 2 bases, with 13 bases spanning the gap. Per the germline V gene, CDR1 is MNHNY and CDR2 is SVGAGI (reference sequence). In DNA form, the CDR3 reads TGTGCCAGCAGCCCAAGGGGGATACAAGAGACCCAGTACTTC. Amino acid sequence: CASSPRGIQETQYF.

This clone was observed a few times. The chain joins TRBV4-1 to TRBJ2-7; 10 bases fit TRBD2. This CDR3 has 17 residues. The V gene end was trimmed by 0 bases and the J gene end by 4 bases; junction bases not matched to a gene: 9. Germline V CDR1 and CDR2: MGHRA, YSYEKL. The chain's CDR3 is CASSQDYGTSEFYEQYF. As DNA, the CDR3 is TGCGCCAGCAGCCAAGATTACGGGACTAGCGAATTTTACGAGCAGTACTTC.

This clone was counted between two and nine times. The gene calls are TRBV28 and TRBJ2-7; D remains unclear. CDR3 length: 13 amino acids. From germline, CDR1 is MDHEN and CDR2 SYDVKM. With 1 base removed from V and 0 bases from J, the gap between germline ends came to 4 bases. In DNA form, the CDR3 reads TGTGCCAGCAGTTTATCGTCCTCCTACGAGCAGTACTTC. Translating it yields CASSLSSSYEQYF.

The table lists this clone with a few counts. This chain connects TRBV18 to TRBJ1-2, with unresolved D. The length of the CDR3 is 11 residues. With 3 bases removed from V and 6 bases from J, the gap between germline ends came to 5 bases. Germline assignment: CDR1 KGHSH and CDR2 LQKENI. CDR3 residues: CASSPEDGYTF. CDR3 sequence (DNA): TGTGCCAGCTCACCCGAGGATGGCTACACCTTC.

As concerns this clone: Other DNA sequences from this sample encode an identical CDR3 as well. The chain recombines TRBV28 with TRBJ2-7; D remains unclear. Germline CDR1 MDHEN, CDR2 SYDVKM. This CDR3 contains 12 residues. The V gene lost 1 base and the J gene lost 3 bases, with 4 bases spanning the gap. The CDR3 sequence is CASSLYSYEQYF. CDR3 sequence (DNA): TGTGCCAGCAGTTTATACAGCTACGAGCAGTACTTC.

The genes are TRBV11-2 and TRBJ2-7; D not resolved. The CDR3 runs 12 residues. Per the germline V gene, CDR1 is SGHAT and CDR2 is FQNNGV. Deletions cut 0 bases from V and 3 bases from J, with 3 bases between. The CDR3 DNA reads TGTGCCAGCAGCTTAGAGTACTACGAGCAGTACTTC. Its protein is CASSLEYYEQYF.

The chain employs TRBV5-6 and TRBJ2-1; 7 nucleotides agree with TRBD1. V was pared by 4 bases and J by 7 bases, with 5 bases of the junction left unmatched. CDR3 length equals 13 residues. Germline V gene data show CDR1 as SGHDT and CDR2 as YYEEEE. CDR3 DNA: TGTGCCAGCAGCCAGGGACAGATAAATGAGCAGTTCTTC. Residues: CASSQGQINEQFF.

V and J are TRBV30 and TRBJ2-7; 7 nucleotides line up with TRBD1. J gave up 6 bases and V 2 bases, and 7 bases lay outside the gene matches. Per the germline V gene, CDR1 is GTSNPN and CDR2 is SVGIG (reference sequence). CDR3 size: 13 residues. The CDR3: CAWSKTGRGEQYF. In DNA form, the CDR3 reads TGTGCCTGGAGTAAGACAGGGCGAGGCGAGCAGTACTTC. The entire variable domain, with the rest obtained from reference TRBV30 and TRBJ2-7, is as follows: SQTIHQWPATLVQPVGSPLSLECTVEGTSNPNLYWYRQAAGRGLQLLFYSVGIGQISSEVPQNLSASRPQDRQFILSSKKLLLSDSGFYLCAWSKTGRGEQYFGPGTRLTVT.

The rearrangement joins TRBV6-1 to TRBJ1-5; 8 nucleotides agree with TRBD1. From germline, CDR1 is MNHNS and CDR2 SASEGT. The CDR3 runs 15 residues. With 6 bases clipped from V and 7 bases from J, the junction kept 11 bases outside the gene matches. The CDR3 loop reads CASRFETGVGQPQHF. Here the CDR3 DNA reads TGTGCCAGCAGGTTCGAGACAGGGGTCGGGCAGCCCCAGCATTTT.

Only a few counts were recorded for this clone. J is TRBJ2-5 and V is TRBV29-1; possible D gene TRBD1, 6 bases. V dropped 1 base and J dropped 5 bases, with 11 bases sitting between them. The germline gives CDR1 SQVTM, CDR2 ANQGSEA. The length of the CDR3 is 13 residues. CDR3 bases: TGCAGCGTTGAAGGACAGGAATGGGAGACCCAGTACTTC. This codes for CSVEGQEWETQYF.

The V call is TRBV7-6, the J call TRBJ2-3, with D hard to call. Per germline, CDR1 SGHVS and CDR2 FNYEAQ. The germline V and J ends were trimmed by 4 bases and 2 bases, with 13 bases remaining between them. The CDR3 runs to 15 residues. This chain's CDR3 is CASSSSYRLTDTQYF. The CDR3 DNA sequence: TGTGCCAGCAGCTCCTCTTATAGACTCACAGATACGCAGTATTTT.

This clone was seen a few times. The CDR3 DNA reads TGCGCCAGCAGGCCCACCTGGACACCATCCTACGAGCAGTACTTC. This codes for CASRPTWTPSYEQYF. This sequence joins TRBV4-1 and TRBJ2-7; a possible D gene is TRBD1 (5 bases). V gave up 6 bases and J gave up 1 base, with 16 bases separating them. The CDR3 spans 15 residues. The germline V gene has CDR1 MGHRA and CDR2 YSYEKL.

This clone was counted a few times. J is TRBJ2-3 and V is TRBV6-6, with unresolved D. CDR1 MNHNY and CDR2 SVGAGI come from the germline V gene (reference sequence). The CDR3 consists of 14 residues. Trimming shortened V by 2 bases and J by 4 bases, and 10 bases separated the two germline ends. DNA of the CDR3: TGTGCCAGCAGTTACGGGCAGTCACCAGATACGCAGTATTTT. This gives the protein CASSYGQSPDTQYF.

The CDR3 DNA is TGCAGCGTTAAACAGGGGGTGGGCACAGATACGCAGTATTTT. The encoded protein is CSVKQGVGTDTQYF. The V gene is TRBV29-1, the J gene TRBJ2-3; 8 bases map to TRBD1. The CDR3 loop spans 14 amino acids. V was clipped by 5 bases and J by 1 base; unmatched bases: 5. CDR1 and CDR2 from the germline V gene are SQVTM and ANQGSEA.

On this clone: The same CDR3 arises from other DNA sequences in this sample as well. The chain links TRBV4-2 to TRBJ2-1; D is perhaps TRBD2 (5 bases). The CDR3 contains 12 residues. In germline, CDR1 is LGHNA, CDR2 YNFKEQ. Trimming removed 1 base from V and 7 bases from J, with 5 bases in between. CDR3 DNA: TGTGCCAGCAGCCAAGGCGGGAATGAGCAGTTCTTC. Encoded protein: CASSQGGNEQFF.

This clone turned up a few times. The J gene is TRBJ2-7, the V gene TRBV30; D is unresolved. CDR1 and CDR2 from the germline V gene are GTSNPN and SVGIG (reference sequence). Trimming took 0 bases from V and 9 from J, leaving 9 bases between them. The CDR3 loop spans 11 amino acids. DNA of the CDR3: TGTGCCTGGAGTGTACTGAGGATGCAGTACTTC. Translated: CAWSVLRMQYF.

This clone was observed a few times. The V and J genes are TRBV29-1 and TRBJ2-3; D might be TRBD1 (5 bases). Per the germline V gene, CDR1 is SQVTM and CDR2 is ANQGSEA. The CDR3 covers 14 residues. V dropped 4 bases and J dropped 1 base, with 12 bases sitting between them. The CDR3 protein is CSVGEKGGTDTQYF. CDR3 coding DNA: TGCAGCGTTGGGGAAAAAGGGGGCACAGATACGCAGTATTTT.

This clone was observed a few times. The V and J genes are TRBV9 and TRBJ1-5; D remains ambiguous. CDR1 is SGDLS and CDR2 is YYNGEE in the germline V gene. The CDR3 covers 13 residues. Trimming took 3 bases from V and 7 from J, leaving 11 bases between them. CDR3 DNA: TGTGCCAGCAGCGGTACGGGAGAGCAGCCCCAGCATTTT. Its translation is CASSGTGEQPQHF.

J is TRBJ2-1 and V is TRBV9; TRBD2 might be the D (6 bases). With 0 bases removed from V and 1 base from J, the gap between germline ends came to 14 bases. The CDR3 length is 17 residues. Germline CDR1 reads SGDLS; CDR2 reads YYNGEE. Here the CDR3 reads CASSVVSGSGSYNEQFF. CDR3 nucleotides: TGTGCCAGCAGCGTAGTTTCCGGGAGCGGGTCCTACAATGAGCAGTTCTTC.

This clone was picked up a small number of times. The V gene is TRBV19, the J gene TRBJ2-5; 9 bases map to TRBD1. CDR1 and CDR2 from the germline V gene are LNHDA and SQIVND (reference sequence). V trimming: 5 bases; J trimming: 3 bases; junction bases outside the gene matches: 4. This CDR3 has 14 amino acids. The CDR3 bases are TGTGCCAGTAGTTACGGGGACAGGGAAGAGACCCAGTACTTC. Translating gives CASSYGDREETQYF.

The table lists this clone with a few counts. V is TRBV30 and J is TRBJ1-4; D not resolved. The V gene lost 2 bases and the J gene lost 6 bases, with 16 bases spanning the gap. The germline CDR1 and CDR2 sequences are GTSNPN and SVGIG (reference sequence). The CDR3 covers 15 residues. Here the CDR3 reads CAWSPPGSGYEKLFF. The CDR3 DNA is TGTGCCTGGAGTCCCCCGGGTTCTGGATATGAAAAACTGTTTTTT.

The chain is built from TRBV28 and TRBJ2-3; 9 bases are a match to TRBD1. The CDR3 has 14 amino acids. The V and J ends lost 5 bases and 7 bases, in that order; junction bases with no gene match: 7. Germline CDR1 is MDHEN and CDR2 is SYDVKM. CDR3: CASSVRQGGNTQYF. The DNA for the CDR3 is TGTGCCAGCAGTGTACGACAGGGGGGTAATACGCAGTATTTT.

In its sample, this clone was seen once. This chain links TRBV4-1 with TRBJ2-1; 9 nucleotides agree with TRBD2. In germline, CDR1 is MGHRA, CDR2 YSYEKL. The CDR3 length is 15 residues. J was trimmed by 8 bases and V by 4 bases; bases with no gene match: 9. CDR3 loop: CASSPPGLASYEQFF. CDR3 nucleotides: TGCGCCAGCAGCCCTCCGGGACTAGCCAGCTATGAGCAGTTCTTC.

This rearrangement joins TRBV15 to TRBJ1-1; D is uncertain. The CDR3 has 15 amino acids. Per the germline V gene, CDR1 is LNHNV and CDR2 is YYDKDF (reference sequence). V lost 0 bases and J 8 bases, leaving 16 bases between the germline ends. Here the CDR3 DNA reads TGTGCCACCAGCAGAGAGGGTAAAGGGAGTCAAGAAGCTTTCTTT. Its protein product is CATSREGKGSQEAFF.